This T cell receptor beta chain is drawn from a study of cytomegalovirus exposure and HLA in healthy donors (TCRdb year 2017). The study in broad terms: According to an earlier analysis of several hundred of the donors, about 179 million T cells yielded 90 million to 140 million unique TCR beta sequences and about 300 Gb of sequence data. On average, roughly 240,000 unique TCR beta nucleotide sequences were sequenced per donor among 300 to 500 genotyped donors of the cohort, with 15% to 20% of those sequences being non-productive. All discovery cohort repertoires had been generated using a single sequencing platform. Donor age, sex, ethnicity and CMV serostatus were compiled together with the repertoire data. In addition to the first cohort of 666 subjects, a separate validation cohort of around 110 different subjects was used. To study patterns of TCR occurrence, a later analysis re-analyzed previously published TCR beta repertoires from 666 donors and added high-resolution HLA genotyping. Because of strong linkage in the cohort, five DR-DQ haplotypes were treated as single units for association and clustering. To decide whether each TCR beta V gene segment behaved as functional or pseudogenic, an earlier analysis of some 570 of the donors relied on high-throughput TCR beta sequencing. High-throughput TCR immunosequencing, statistical association of individual TCRs with disease status, and machine learning were combined to predict cytomegalovirus infection status. The study used immunosequencing to profile the T cell repertoires of more than 650 subjects and linked those repertoires to cytomegalovirus serostatus. The number of donors typed differed by locus, with roughly 620-630 for A, B, C, DRB1 and DQB1, around 520 for DQA1, under 610 for DPA1, and 450 to 480 for DPB1. Roughly 300 gigabases of sequencing data and 70 million to 85 million unique TCR sequences were included in an early release covering roughly 600 HLA-typed donors. Rather than using new phenotypic data, the later analysis identified candidate immune exposures from TCR beta sequences and from how often those sequences occurred across donors. A later genetic analysis took genome-wide SNP genotypes for about 65% of the 666 donors and used that subset as a discovery cohort. The study was designed to test whether signatures of past pathogen exposure could be identified by cataloging public T cell receptors. Of the roughly 420 genotyped donors, 65% to 90% were placed in the genetic ancestry cluster associated with self-reported Caucasian donors. Both class I and class II loci were covered by HLA typing, at four-digit resolution.

The CDR3 has 15 amino acids, counting the end cysteine and phenylalanine. Here the CDR3 DNA is all that survives: 45 bases in frame from base 1. Clipping removes 3 bases from V and 4 bases from J, with 3 as the unmatched junction base count. CDR1 and CDR2 are drawn from the germline V gene: MNHNS, SASEGT. The cohort consisted of 600 to 700 healthy bone marrow donors. All cohort members were sampled while nominally healthy, although unrecorded immune exposures were likely present. The donor was CMV seropositive and belonged to the group of 250 to 300 seropositive cohort members. Every donor gave a peripheral blood sample, and the peripheral blood mononuclear cells from that sample were used for TCR beta sequencing. The Qiagen DNeasy Blood Extraction Kit was used to extract genomic DNA from the blood cell samples. Library preparation employed the immunoSEQ multiplex PCR assay. For the multiplex PCR, a mixture combining 60 forward primers for TCR Vbeta segments and 13 reverse primers for TCR Jbeta segments was used. The CDR3 region of rearranged TCR beta genes was amplified from genomic DNA by a multiplex PCR assay. Amplified TCR beta libraries were sequenced as 87-base-pair reads on the Illumina HiSeq System. Per the authors' processing: In a later analysis, tens of millions of unique TCR beta chains were counted across the 500 to 700 repertoires, and around 10 million of these chains were shared by at least two donors. Raw reads were error-corrected and collapsed into unique sequences by a nearest-neighbor algorithm in which closely related sequences were merged to remove PCR and sequencing errors. Alignment of CDR3 sequences to IMGT reference sequences was used to assign V, D and J gene segments. For a sequence to be retained, at least a six-nucleotide match to both a V gene segment and a J gene segment was required. A rearrangement was called productive if the CDR3 had no stop codons and remained in frame with V and J, and every other rearrangement was called non-productive. Following IMGT convention, CDR3 was defined as the stretch from the second conserved V-encoded cysteine up to the conserved J-encoded phenylalanine. In an earlier analysis of more than 550 of the donors, sequences lacking an unambiguous match to a single V gene segment were excluded. In an earlier analysis of several hundred of the donors, V segments were called functional above 56.7% productive rearrangements and were called segregating when the between-donor standard deviation exceeded 5%. A statistical classification framework was built for diagnosing cytomegalovirus status from the catalog of TCR beta chain sequences. In a later analysis, V and J genes were assigned by comparing TCR nucleotide sequences against IMGT/GENE-DB human TR gene sequences. Using the TCRdist pipeline, a later analysis assigned CDR3 sequences along with most-parsimonious VDJ recombination scenarios. In a later analysis, each TCR beta chain was defined by its CDR3 amino acid sequence together with its V-gene family, and reads without a unique V-gene family were excluded. To address suspected cross-contamination and a sequencing artifact, a later analysis removed some 620 highly shared, low-generation-probability nucleotide sequences. For each public chain, a later analysis derived a clonal expansion index from normalized ranks of inferred template counts within each repertoire. In a later analysis, generation probabilities were computed using a VDJ recombination model fitted to out-of-frame rearrangements, and the results were checked against IGoR. In a later analysis, hypergeometric tests were used to score TCR-TCR, TCR-HLA and TCR-CMV co-occurrence, with a repertoire-size bias correction applied to TCR pairs. False discovery rates were estimated in a later analysis by permuting HLA or CMV assignments 20 times. In a later analysis, co-occurring TCRs were grouped with DBSCAN, and TCRdist sequence similarity was added when clustering was performed within HLA-allele-positive subsets. For co-occurrence clustering, repertoires with fewer than 30,000 or more than 120,000 public chains were excluded, along with roughly 5 repertoires with anomalous nucleotide sharing. The clones in this table, taken by TCRdb from immuneACCESS, are in-frame only. Not every clone is retained; where verified, under half of the shortfall comes from an unresolved V gene, and the cause of the rest is unknown. That table is the source of V, J and clone size, and D and trimming were worked out from the DNA. For this sample the table gives 100,000 or so clones, of which 80% were detected only once. 6% to 8% of the sample goes to the ten largest clones.

Overall results and qualifications from the work: Some IMGT-functional V segments, including TRBV6-2 and TRBV6-3, could not be told apart with the 87-base-pair reads, so those segments were excluded. The classifier was reported to diagnose cytomegalovirus status with high specificity and sensitivity in both the original and validation cohorts. A further reported finding was that TCR beta sequences accurately predicted the HLA-A and HLA-B alleles for most subjects in the first cohort. A later analysis associated about 17,000 TCR beta sequences with specific HLA alleles at a false discovery rate of 0.05. While some public TCRs were present in many individuals, most TCR sequences turned up only very rarely across donors. According to a later analysis, TCR association rates differed among HLA loci, with DRB1 alleles showing the most associated TCRs and HLA-C alleles showing the fewest. A later genetic analysis associated a missense DCLRE1C variant with V-gene and J-gene trimming of TCR beta chains, and an independent cohort replicated the association. In the study, 150 to 200 TCR beta chains were listed as associated with cytomegalovirus. Broadly in line with IMGT annotations, most TCR beta V segments showed up in productive rearrangements about 90% or about 30% of the time in an earlier analysis of about 500 of the donors. The sequencing pipeline was judged likely to have produced a cluster of highly shared sequence variants as a technical artifact. In vitro tests confirmed that a few of the cytomegalovirus-associated TCR beta chains recognize cytomegalovirus antigens. Fewer than 20 rarely observed V segments, including chromosome 9 orphons, were excluded from the earlier analysis of approximately 500 of the donors because counts were too low. Linkage disequilibrium might explain the correlated functional status among segregating V segments, but an unknown experimental factor could not be excluded. In a later analysis, several top co-occurrence clusters were reported to appear linked to parvovirus B19, influenza, CMV and Epstein-Barr virus. Because HLA typing was unavailable for some donors at each locus, only the typed subset was used in association tests. Sequencing depth was assumed to be roughly uniform across donors in the presence/absence analyses, though that assumption may not hold. In a later analysis, most CMV-associated TCR beta chains were found to appear HLA-restricted, with HLA associations seemingly driven largely by CMV exposure. The cohort was sequenced for TCR beta chains only, and without alpha or paired-chain data the features that could be detected were limited. Assigning TCR associations to individual alleles was difficult when HLA alleles, especially DR and DQ, strongly co-occurred. In a later genetic analysis, fewer N-insertions in productive TCRs were reported among donors in an Asian-associated ancestry cluster than the roughly 710-donor mean. The authors suggested that the approach could potentially be extended to other disease states and immunological phenotypes. For the cohort, immune exposure information was limited to CMV serostatus. Compared with equally common non-associated chains, HLA-associated TCR beta chains in a later analysis were more clonally expanded and had lower generation probabilities.

A word on this clone: Its specific antigen is unknown. Base qualities are missing; no much larger clone stands one base away.

The sample taken for sequencing was PBMCs. This receptor was taken from a man aged 30 to 39 in good health and CMV-seropositive. The rearranged segments are TRBV6-1 and TRBJ1-5; TRBD1 lines up with 10 middle nucleotides. The bases are TGTGCCAGCAGTGAGCCGGGACAGGGGAATCAGCCCCAGCATTTT. Its protein is CASSEPGQGNQPQHF.